This TCR beta chain derives from a study of T cells in Graves' hyperthyroidism and ophthalmopathy. The V end was cut by 0 bases, the J end by 0 bases, with 12 bases between. CDR3 length: 16 amino acids. Germline V gene sequence: CDR1 LNHNV, CDR2 YYDKDF (reference sequence). Reasons for excluding patients were uncontrolled infection, other autoimmune disease, pregnancy or lactation. Amplification of TCR beta CDR3 regions used RNA as the template. HTBI primers drove first-round RT-PCR of the TCR CDR3. TCRdb re-analysed the multiplex PCR reads in MiXCR, keeping a single row per CDR3 protein. Among 500,000 to 550,000 distinct CDR3 sequences listed, just under 20% were seen once.

V is TRBV15 and J is TRBJ2-7; no reliable D call. Sequencing was carried out using blood. The sequence derives from a man aged 40-49 years with Graves' ophthalmopathy. CDR3 in DNA: TGTGCCACCAGCAGAGATCTAAGGTGGAACTCCTACGAGCAGTACTTC. This translates into CATSRDLRWNSYEQYF.